Below are 21 T cell receptor beta chains sequenced from a single sample in a study of T-cell memory formation after mild COVID-19. TCRdb recomputed calls from the 5' RACE reads with MiXCR, one row per CDR3 protein. The data show 84,000 or so distinct CDR3 sequences, roughly 14% seen once. The sequencing input was PBMCs or a T cell subset sorted from them (not recorded which). Receptor source: an adult woman who had mild COVID-19 (a few samples of this study predate the infection). Cell type and time point are not known.

CDR3 loop: CASSFRPLAYNEQFF. DNA of the CDR3: TGTGCCAGCAGTTTCAGGCCGCTTGCCTACAATGAGCAGTTCTTC. This chain uses TRBV27 with TRBJ2-1; no firm D call. CDR1 is MNHEY and CDR2 is SMNVEV in the germline V gene (reference sequence). CDR3 length equals 15 residues. V lost 3 bases and J 2 bases, leaving 11 bases between the germline ends.

In the case of this clonotype: Sequence at one end of the junction differs from germline and may be a read error. The chain carries TRBV7-9 and TRBJ1-1, with D unclear. This CDR3 has 13 residues. Looked up from germline, CDR1 is SEHNR and CDR2 is FQNEAQ (reference sequence). The CDR3 region is CASGLVSDTEAFF. CDR3 DNA: TGTGCCAGCGGCTTAGTTAGCGACACTGAAGCTTTCTTT. Full variable domain (rest looked up from reference TRBV7-9 and TRBJ1-1): DTGVSQNPRHKITKRGQNVTFRCDPISEHNRLYWYRQTLGQGPEFLTYFQNEAQLEKSRLLSDRFSAERPKGSFSTLEIQRTEQGDSAMYLCASGLVSDTEAFFGQGTRLTVV.

This clonotype has just a few counts. CDR3 sequence (DNA): TGTGCCAGCGGGAGCTCCTACGAGCAGTACTTC. Translation gives CASGSSYEQYF. The V and J genes are TRBV12-3 or TRBV12-4 and TRBJ2-7; D possibly corresponds to TRBD2 (5 bases). The CDR3 is made up of 11 amino acids. The ends were cut back, 8 bases at V and 0 bases at J, with 5 bases in the middle.

The chain combines TRBV7-9 with TRBJ2-7, with D possibly being TRBD1 (5 bases). This CDR3 contains 18 residues. Germline loops: CDR1 SEHNR, CDR2 FQNEAQ (reference sequence). The V and J ends lost 5 bases and 2 bases respectively, with 25 bases between them. The CDR3 is CASSITSPTQGNPYEQYF. The CDR3 coding sequence is TGTGCCAGCAGCATCACGTCGCCAACTCAGGGAAACCCCTACGAGCAGTACTTC. Together with reference TRBV7-9 and TRBJ2-7, the CDR3 gives the full variable domain: DTGVSQNPRHKITKRGQNVTFRCDPISEHNRLYWYRQTLGQGPEFLTYFQNEAQLEKSRLLSDRFSAERPKGSFSTLEIQRTEQGDSAMYLCASSITSPTQGNPYEQYFGPGTRLTVT.

V gene TRBV11-3 combines with J gene TRBJ2-1, with 9 positions matching TRBD2. The germline V gene encodes CDR1 SGHNT and CDR2 YENEEA. CDR3 length: 13 residues. V was clipped by 3 bases and J by 9 bases; unmatched bases: 3. CDR3 sequence reads: CASSFVSGGEQFF. The CDR3 nucleotides read TGTGCCAGCAGCTTCGTTAGCGGGGGTGAGCAGTTCTTC.

The DNA of the CDR3 is TGTGCCAGCAGCCACCCGGACGGAGCGGGATCTATTGAGCAGTTCTTC. It is translated as CASSHPDGAGSIEQFF. The genes are TRBV7-8 and TRBJ2-1; 7 bases match TRBD2. This CDR3 spans 16 amino acids. CDR1 SGHVS and CDR2 FQNEAQ come from the germline V gene. Trimming removed 5 bases from V and 9 bases from J; junction bases left unmatched: 16.

This clonotype was observed a handful of times. V gene TRBV5-1 combines with J gene TRBJ1-2; D may be TRBD1 (5 bases). The CDR3 runs 13 residues. V gave up 0 bases and J gave up 8 bases, with 11 bases separating them. CDR1 is SGHRS and CDR2 is YFSETQ in the germline V gene. The CDR3 DNA follows: TGCGCCAGCAGCTTGGAGGGGATTCGGGGCTACACCTTC. This translates into CASSLEGIRGYTF.

This clonotype was observed a handful of times. This chain uses TRBV7-9 with TRBJ2-3; 8 nucleotides agree with TRBD1. The CDR3 contains 15 residues. Germline V CDR1 and CDR2: SEHNR, FQNEAQ (reference sequence). Trimming removed 1 base from V and 2 bases from J; junction bases left unmatched: 2. The CDR3 coding sequence is TGTGCCAGCAGCTTAGGGACAGGGTCCACAGATACGCAGTATTTT. Translation: CASSLGTGSTDTQYF. The entire variable domain, with the rest obtained from reference TRBV7-9 and TRBJ2-3, is as follows: DTGVSQNPRHKITKRGQNVTFRCDPISEHNRLYWYRQTLGQGPEFLTYFQNEAQLEKSRLLSDRFSAERPKGSFSTLEIQRTEQGDSAMYLCASSLGTGSTDTQYFGPGTRLTVL.

The genes are TRBV5-5 and TRBJ1-1, with D possibly being TRBD1 (5 bases). Looked up from germline, CDR1 is SGHKS and CDR2 is YYEKEE (reference sequence). V was clipped by 2 bases and J by 5 bases, with 10 bases between them. The CDR3 totals 13 residues. CDR3 residues: CASSFGGKTEAFF. The CDR3 DNA sequence: TGTGCCAGCAGCTTTGGGGGGAAGACTGAAGCTTTCTTT.

The chain uses TRBV24-1 and TRBJ2-1; 9 bases map to TRBD1. V lost 2 bases to trimming and J lost 5 bases; unmatched junction nucleotides: 0. Looked up from germline, CDR1 is KGHDR and CDR2 is SFDVKD. The CDR3 is 14 amino acids. CDR3 DNA sequence: TGTGCCACCAGTGATTACAGGGGGCACAATGAGCAGTTCTTC. As protein: CATSDYRGHNEQFF.

This clonotype was counted a few times. The rearrangement uses TRBV6-2 or TRBV6-3 and TRBJ2-1; possible D gene TRBD1, 6 bases. Germline V gives CDR1 MNHEY, CDR2 SVGEGT. The CDR3 contains 16 residues. V dropped 6 bases and J dropped 2 bases, with 17 bases sitting between them. Here the CDR3 DNA reads TGTGCCAGCAGCCAGGGGACGGAAGGGCCCTACAATGAGCAGTTCTTC. It specifies CASSQGTEGPYNEQFF.

This clonotype was recorded a few times. The genes are TRBV9 and TRBJ1-2; 9 bases agree with TRBD1. CDR1 is SGDLS and CDR2 is YYNGEE in the germline V gene. The CDR3 is 16 amino acids. J lost 2 bases, V lost 4 bases, and 9 bases had no gene match. In DNA, the CDR3 is TGTGCCAGCAGCCAAGACAGGGGGGGAATAAACTATGGCTACACCTTC. Translated: CASSQDRGGINYGYTF.

This clonotype has a count of ten or more. The chain is built from TRBV5-1 and TRBJ2-1, with TRBD2 identical over 15 bases. Germline V lookup: CDR1 SGHRS, CDR2 YFSETQ. CDR3 length: 14 residues. V dropped 4 bases and J dropped 15; count of bases not matched to a gene: 8. DNA for the CDR3: TGCGCCAGCAGCCTTACCGGGACTAGCGGGAGGATGTTCTTC. This sequence encodes CASSLTGTSGRMFF.

This clonotype appeared a few times. V and J are TRBV20-1 and TRBJ2-1, with TRBD2 identical over 10 bases. CDR3 length: 16 amino acids. V lost 1 base and J lost 2; bases outside the gene matches: 5. Per germline, CDR1 DFQATT and CDR2 SNEGSKA (reference sequence). The chain's CDR3 is CSARASSGGTYNEQFF. The CDR3 DNA reads TGCAGTGCTAGAGCCTCTAGCGGGGGTACCTACAATGAGCAGTTCTTC.

Ten or more counts support this clonotype. The DNA of the CDR3 is TGTGCCTGGAGTTGGGGACAGCCCTTGGGGGAGCAGTACTTC. It yields the protein CAWSWGQPLGEQYF. V is TRBV30 and J is TRBJ2-7; 7 bases fit TRBD1. The CDR3 totals 14 residues. V lost 2 bases to trimming and J lost 7 bases; unmatched junction nucleotides: 11. CDR1 and CDR2 (germline): GTSNPN, SVGIG (reference sequence).

The V call is TRBV7-6, the J call TRBJ2-1, with 8 bases that match TRBD2. CDR1 is SGHVS and CDR2 is FNYEAQ in the germline V gene. This CDR3 comprises 18 residues. V was pared by 0 bases and J by 10 bases, with 17 bases of the junction left unmatched. The CDR3 DNA is TGTGCCAGCAGCTTAGCTTTGGGACTAGAAGGGCGCTTCAACGAGCAGTTCTTC. Translation gives CASSLALGLEGRFNEQFF.

This clonotype has ten or more counts. This chain joins TRBV29-1 and TRBJ2-7; D gene unclear. Looked up from germline, CDR1 is SQVTM and CDR2 is ANQGSEA. This CDR3 spans 13 amino acids. Deletions cut 4 bases from V and 6 bases from J, with 16 bases between. The DNA for the CDR3 is TGCAGCGTTGCCGGCTTGGGGTTCGGCGAGCAGTACTTC. Encoded protein: CSVAGLGFGEQYF.

CDR3 protein: CASSLGGSGSTYNEQFF. CDR3 sequence (DNA): TGTGCCAGCAGCTTGGGGGGGTCAGGGAGCACCTACAATGAGCAGTTCTTC. This chain links TRBV5-4 with TRBJ2-1; TRBD1 or TRBD2 may be the D gene (5 bases each). Germline V gives CDR1 SGHNT, CDR2 YYREEE (reference sequence). V was clipped by 0 bases and J by 2 bases, with 15 bases between them. This CDR3 contains 17 residues.

The V call is TRBV12-3 or TRBV12-4, the J call TRBJ2-5, with 7 positions matching TRBD2. The ends lost 6 bases at V and 5 bases at J; junction bases unmatched: 6. CDR3 length equals 13 residues. The CDR3 loop is CASRWGGNETQYF. Written as DNA, the CDR3 is TGTGCCAGCAGGTGGGGAGGGAATGAGACCCAGTACTTC.

This clonotype has a handful of counts. The gene calls are TRBV3-1 and TRBJ1-1, with 7 bases that match TRBD1. Germline CDR1 is LGHDT and CDR2 is YNNKEL (reference sequence). After removal of 0 bases from V and 2 bases from J, the junction contained 9 bases not matched to a gene. The CDR3 loop spans 17 amino acids. The CDR3 here is CASSQDLVGTVNTEAFF. Written as DNA, the CDR3 is TGTGCCAGCAGCCAAGATTTGGTCGGGACAGTAAACACTGAAGCTTTCTTT.

This clonotype was found once. V and J are TRBV9 and TRBJ2-1; a possible D gene is TRBD2 (7 bases). The J call may not be correct, given that the DNA end is closer to TRBJ2-5. The CDR3 spans 14 residues. From germline, CDR1 is SGDLS and CDR2 YYNGEE. The CDR3 DNA sequence: TGTGCCAGCAGCCCCATCGGGGGGCTGGAGACCCAGTACTTC. It specifies CASSPIGGLETQYF.